This TCR beta chain came from a study of chemoradiotherapy in HPV16-positive cancers. Turning to the study itself: Functional T-cell assays on a couple of HPV16-positive patients' cells defined candidate HPV-specific clones and common TCR motifs. Regarding the study as a whole: Candidate HPV-specific clones and E7-related TCR motifs grew in tumor during treatment. For HPV16-positive patients, expanding HPV-responsive T cells associated with longer recurrence-free survival. Functional assays defining HPV-specific T cells used only a couple of HPV16-positive patients.

Generated by immunoSEQ multiplex PCR, the TCRdb table keeps only in-frame clones and is missing some. Counted here are about 14,000 clones, about two thirds occurring once; the ten biggest clones make up roughly a fifth. V lost 0 bases and J lost 7, with 9 bases in between. The CDR3 runs 14 residues. CDR1 ENHRY and CDR2 SYGVKD come from the germline V gene. As to this clone: Antigen specificity is unknown.

The TCR originated in a human donor with HPV-associated anogenital cancer. This specimen was acquired from a patient who underwent chemoradiotherapy. This chain uses TRBV10-3 with TRBJ2-2; D is perhaps TRBD1 (5 bases). CDR3 in DNA: TGTGCCATCAGTGAGTCTCAGGGTAGCGGGGAGCTGTTTTTT. This gives the protein CAISESQGSGELFF.